The 11 T cell receptor beta chains reported below all come from one sample, sequenced in a study of graft-versus-host responses after intestinal transplantation. Assay used: immunoSEQ multiplex PCR; TCRdb lists only in-frame clones, some missing. The sample shows about 13,000 clones, 70% to 90% of them seen only once. The sample was PBMCs, taken after intestinal transplantation. The origin of the receptors is a human patient who received an intestinal transplant, so some T cells may come from the graft donor.

V gene TRBV6-4 combines with J gene TRBJ1-2; D gene ambiguous. Germline V gives CDR1 MRHNA, CDR2 SNTAGT. The CDR3 spans 13 residues. Trimming cost V 1 base and J 0 bases, with 3 bases left between them. The CDR3 is CASSDWANYGYTF. In DNA form, the CDR3 reads TGTGCCAGCAGTGACTGGGCTAACTATGGCTACACCTTC.

J is TRBJ2-5 and V is TRBV29-1; D gene ambiguous. There are 13 residues in the CDR3. V shed 3 bases and J shed 5 bases, with 13 bases lying between them. The V gene's germline CDR1 is SQVTM and CDR2 ANQGSEA. As DNA, the CDR3 is TGCAGCGTTGACGGGTTCAATTGGGAGACCCAGTACTTC. Translation: CSVDGFNWETQYF.

V usage is TRBV6-1 and J usage is TRBJ2-3; tentative D call: TRBD1 (6 bases). Germline V CDR1 and CDR2: MNHNS, SASEGT. Trimming took 1 base from V and 5 from J, leaving 13 bases between them. The length of the CDR3 is 15 residues. Here the CDR3 reads CASSEVWGRGDTQYF. As DNA, the CDR3 is TGTGCCAGCAGTGAAGTGTGGGGGCGCGGAGATACGCAGTATTTT.

The rearrangement joins TRBV11-1 to TRBJ2-5, with a tentative D call TRBD1 (6 bases). The J call may be mistaken, given a closer DNA end match to TRBJ2-7. The V gene's germline CDR1 is SGHAT and CDR2 FQDESV (reference sequence). CDR3 length: 15 amino acids. CDR3 residues: CASSSPGQGTYEQYF. The DNA of the CDR3 is TGTGCCAGCAGCAGCCCGGGACAAGGAACCTACGAGCAGTACTTC.

The chain couples TRBV28 to TRBJ2-7; D remains unclear. V lost 9 bases to trimming and J lost 4 bases, with 13 bases between them. The CDR3 is 12 residues long. Germline values: CDR1 MDHEN, CDR2 SYDVKM. This CDR3 is CASSPAGYEQYF. The CDR3 bases are TGTGCCAGTTCACCGGCCGGGTACGAGCAGTACTTC.

CDR3 sequence (DNA): TGTGCTAGTGGTTTGGTAGCAAGCACAGATACGCAGTATTTT. It yields the protein CASGLVASTDTQYF. The V and J genes are TRBV12-5 and TRBJ2-3; D call uncertain. Germline CDR1 reads LGHNT; CDR2 reads FRNRAP. V was shortened by 0 bases and J by 0 bases, with 4 bases between the two germline ends. CDR3 size: 14 residues. The variable domain in full, completed from reference TRBV12-5 and TRBJ2-3, reads DARVTQTPRHKVTEMGQEVTMRCQPILGHNTVFWYRQTMMQGLELLAYFRNRAPLDDSGMPKDRFSAEMPDATLATLKIQPSEPRDSAVYFCASGLVASTDTQYFGPGTRLTVL.

The rearrangement uses TRBV4-2 and TRBJ2-5, with 8 bases fitting TRBD2. With V trimmed by 7 bases and J by 5 bases, 12 bases remained unmatched. Germline CDR1 and CDR2: LGHNA and YNFKEQ. The CDR3 is 15 amino acids. CDR3 region: CASTQRGRSLETQYF. As DNA, the CDR3 is TGTGCCAGCACCCAGCGGGGGAGGTCCCTTGAGACCCAGTACTTC.

This clone appeared a single time. This rearrangement joins TRBV28 to TRBJ1-5, with 8 bases identical to TRBD1. Looked up from germline, CDR1 is MDHEN and CDR2 is SYDVKM. CDR3 length: 19 residues. J lost 0 bases, V lost 6 bases, and 16 bases had no gene match. The CDR3 sequence is CASRRERTGWGVSNQPQHF. The DNA for the CDR3 is TGTGCCAGCAGAAGGGAACGGACAGGGTGGGGGGTTAGCAATCAGCCCCAGCATTTT.

The table lists this clone with a few counts. The V gene is TRBV5-1, the J gene TRBJ2-5, with D perhaps TRBD1 or TRBD2 (5 bases each). The CDR3 is 14 amino acids. Germline CDR1 SGHRS, CDR2 YFSETQ. CDR3 bases: TGCTCAACCGGGAAAGGGGATCCGCAAGAGACCCAGTACTTC. Its translation: CSTGKGDPQETQYF.

This clone showed up just a few times. The rearrangement links TRBV18 to TRBJ1-1; a weak D match, TRBD1 (5 bases). This CDR3 contains 13 residues. Germline loops: CDR1 KGHSH, CDR2 LQKENI. Trimming removed 5 bases at V and 1 base at J, with 8 bases between. The CDR3 sequence is CASSFQGNTEAFF. The CDR3 DNA reads TGTGCCAGCTCATTCCAGGGGAACACTGAAGCTTTCTTT.

The chain carries TRBV10-1 and TRBJ1-1; weak D call: TRBD1 (5 bases). CDR3 length equals 14 residues. Germline values: CDR1 WNHNN, CDR2 SYGVQD (reference sequence). V lost 6 bases, J lost 8 bases, and 19 bases lay in between. The CDR3 here is CASSDWDRPGEAFF. The CDR3 DNA follows: TGCGCCAGCAGCGACTGGGACCGCCCCGGGGAAGCTTTCTTT.